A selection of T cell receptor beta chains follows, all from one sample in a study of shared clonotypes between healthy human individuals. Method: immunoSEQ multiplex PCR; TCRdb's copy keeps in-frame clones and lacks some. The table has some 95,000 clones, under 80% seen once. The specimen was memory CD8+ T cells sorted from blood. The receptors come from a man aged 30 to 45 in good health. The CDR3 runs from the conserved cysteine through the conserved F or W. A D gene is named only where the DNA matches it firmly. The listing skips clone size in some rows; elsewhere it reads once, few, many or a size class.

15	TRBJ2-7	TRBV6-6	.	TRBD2	CASTVGLAGGSEQYF	TGTGCCAGCACTGTAGGACTAGCGGGAGGGAGCGAGCAGTACTTC
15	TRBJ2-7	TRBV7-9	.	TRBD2	CASSLTSGRGDEQYF	TGTGCCAGCAGCTTAACTAGCGGGAGGGGGGACGAGCAGTACTTC
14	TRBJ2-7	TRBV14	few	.	CASSPGDGAYEQYF	TGTGCCAGCAGCCCCGGTGACGGAGCCTACGAGCAGTACTTC
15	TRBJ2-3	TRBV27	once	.	CAASRGLASTDTQYF	TGTGCCGCCTCTCGGGGGCTAGCGAGCACAGATACGCAGTATTTT
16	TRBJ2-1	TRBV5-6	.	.	CASSFTGSSSYNEQFF	TGTGCCAGCAGCTTTACAGGGTCCAGCTCCTACAATGAGCAGTTCTTC
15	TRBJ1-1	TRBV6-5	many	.	CASSYSTQGNTEAFF	TGTGCCAGCAGTTACTCGACACAGGGGAACACTGAAGCTTTCTTT
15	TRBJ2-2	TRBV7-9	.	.	CASATGETRNGELFF	TGTGCCAGCGCCACCGGGGAGACCCGGAACGGGGAGCTGTTTTTT
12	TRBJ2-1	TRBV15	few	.	CATSRDRNEQFF	TGTGCCACCAGCAGAGATCGGAATGAGCAGTTCTTC
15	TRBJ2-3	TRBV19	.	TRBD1	CASRTGQGSTDTQYF	TGTGCCAGTAGGACGGGACAGGGGAGCACAGATACGCAGTATTTT
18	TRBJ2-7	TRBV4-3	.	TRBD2	CASSQEFSGGGFRYEQYF	TGCGCCAGCAGCCAAGAGTTCTCGGGAGGGGGTTTTAGGTACGAGCAGTACTTC
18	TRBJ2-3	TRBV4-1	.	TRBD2	CASSQDRTGGPSTDTQYF	TGCGCCAGCAGCCAAGATCGAACGGGAGGGCCCAGCACAGATACGCAGTATTTT
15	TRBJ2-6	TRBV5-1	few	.	CASSLETSGANVLTF	TGCGCCAGCAGCTTGGAGACCTCTGGGGCCAACGTCCTGACTTTC
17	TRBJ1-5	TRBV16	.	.	CASSQSFGSGSNQPQHF	TGTGCCAGCAGCCAATCATTTGGTAGCGGGAGCAATCAGCCCCAGCATTTT
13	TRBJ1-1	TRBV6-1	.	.	CASSGGGNTEAFF	TGTGCCAGCAGTGGCGGCGGCAACACTGAAGCTTTCTTT
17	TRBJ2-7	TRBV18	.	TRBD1	CASSPLGTGQGIYEQYF	TGTGCCAGCTCACCACTCGGAACGGGACAGGGGATCTACGAGCAGTACTTC
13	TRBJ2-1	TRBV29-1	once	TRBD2	CSVERTRTNEQFF	TGCAGCGTTGAGAGGACTAGGACCAATGAGCAGTTCTTC
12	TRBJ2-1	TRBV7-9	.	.	CASSGFYNEQFF	TGTGCCAGCAGCGGATTCTACAATGAGCAGTTCTTC
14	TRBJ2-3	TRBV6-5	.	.	CASSYSTETDTQYF	TGTGCCAGCAGTTACTCGACAGAAACAGATACGCAGTATTTT
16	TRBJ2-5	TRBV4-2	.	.	CASSQDASSGAGTQYF	TGTGCCAGCAGCCAAGACGCCTCGAGCGGTGCGGGGACCCAGTACTTC
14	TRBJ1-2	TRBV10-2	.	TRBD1	CASSESTAGGNSTF	TGCGCCAGCAGTGAGTCGACGGCAGGGGGCAATAGCACCTTC
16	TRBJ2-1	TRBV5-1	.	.	CASSLVGRTSGNEQFF	TGCGCCAGCAGCTTGGTTGGGAGGACAAGTGGAAATGAGCAGTTCTTC
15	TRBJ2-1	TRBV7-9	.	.	CASSARLDSYNEQFF	TGTGCCAGCAGCGCGAGACTCGACTCCTACAATGAGCAGTTCTTC
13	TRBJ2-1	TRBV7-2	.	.	CASSLAAAIEQFF	TGTGCCAGCAGCTTAGCTGCGGCTATTGAGCAGTTCTTC
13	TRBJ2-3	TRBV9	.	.	CASSVVDTDTQYF	TGTGCCAGCAGCGTAGTCGACACAGATACGCAGTATTTT
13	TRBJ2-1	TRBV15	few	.	CATSRNRVDEQFF	TGTGCCACCAGCAGGAACAGGGTAGATGAGCAGTTCTTC
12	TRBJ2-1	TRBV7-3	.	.	CASSLNGNEQFF	TGTGCCAGCAGCTTAAATGGGAATGAGCAGTTCTTC
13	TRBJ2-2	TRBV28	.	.	CAGGGTNTGELFF	TGTGCCGGAGGGGGAACGAACACCGGGGAGCTGTTTTTT
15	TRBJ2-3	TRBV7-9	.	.	CASSLPTGLTDTQYF	TGTGCCAGCAGCTTACCGACAGGTCTCACAGATACGCAGTATTTT
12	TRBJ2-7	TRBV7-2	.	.	CASSFGPYEQYF	TGTGCCAGCAGCTTTGGCCCCTACGAGCAGTACTTC
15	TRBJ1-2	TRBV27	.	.	CASTPLDRANYGYTF	TGTGCCAGCACCCCCCTTGACAGAGCTAACTATGGCTACACCTTC
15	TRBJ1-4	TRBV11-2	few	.	CASSRRFTTNEKLFF	TGTGCCAGCAGCCGTCGATTCACAACTAATGAAAAACTGTTTTTT
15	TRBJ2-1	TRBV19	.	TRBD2	CASHVTSGGHNEQFF	TGTGCCAGCCACGTCACTAGCGGGGGCCACAATGAGCAGTTCTTC
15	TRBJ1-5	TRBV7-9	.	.	CASSRGAGGYQPQHF	TGTGCCAGCAGCCGGGGGGCAGGAGGCTATCAGCCCCAGCATTTT
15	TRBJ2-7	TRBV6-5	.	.	CASGARGQLGYEQYF	TGTGCCAGCGGGGCAAGAGGACAGCTTGGCTACGAGCAGTACTTC
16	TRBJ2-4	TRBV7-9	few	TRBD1	CASSLVIGGSKNIQYF	TGTGCCAGCAGCTTAGTGATAGGGGGCAGCAAAAACATTCAGTACTTC
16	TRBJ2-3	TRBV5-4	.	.	CASSLGGNTETDTQYF	TGTGCCAGCAGCTTGGGGGGGAATACAGAGACAGATACGCAGTATTTT
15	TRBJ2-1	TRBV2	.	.	CASSGGGVSYNEQFF	TGTGCCAGCAGTGGCGGCGGGGTCTCCTACAATGAGCAGTTCTTC